This is a list of T cell receptor beta chains from one sample in a study of blood T cells in healthy people across ages. TCRdb reprocessed the 5' RACE reads with MiXCR, giving one entry per CDR3 protein. The sample has approximately 780,000 distinct CDR3 sequences, 20% to 30% seen once. These data were also filed under a second study, of T cells of mothers and their children.

Material: blood. The receptors were sampled from a boy younger than 18 in good health. Both conserved end residues are part of each CDR3.

CDR3 protein: CASSQVSPDEQYF
V gene: TRBV14

CDR3 protein: CSAAGETQQFF
V gene: TRBV20-1

CDR3 protein: CASSLDDGGQEQYF
V gene: TRBV5-1

CDR3 protein: CASSPGTSIYNEQFF
V gene: TRBV6-5

CDR3 protein: CASSQNGQGAYGYTF
V gene: TRBV3-1

CDR3 protein: CASSIPGQGQETQYF
V gene: TRBV5-5

CDR3 protein: CASSKAQGLWGTEAFF
V gene: TRBV5-1

CDR3 protein: CATSDPYALQSYEQYF
V gene: TRBV24-1

CDR3 protein: CASSLRALGGNTIYF
V gene: TRBV12-3/TRBV12-4

CDR3 protein: CASSQVGNNYGYTF
V gene: TRBV3-1

CDR3 protein: CSARNALSLNEQFF
V gene: TRBV20-1

CDR3 protein: CASSEAIVFGTSGASSYEQYF
V gene: TRBV6-1

CDR3 protein: CASSLGYGNTEAFF
V gene: TRBV5-1

CDR3 protein: CASSQSPAGRADTQYF
V gene: TRBV3-1

CDR3 protein: CASSYRGGTEAFF
V gene: TRBV6-5

CDR3 protein: CASSALADLLDEQFF
V gene: TRBV25-1

CDR3 protein: CASSASPGQGGKNIQYF
V gene: TRBV7-9

CDR3 protein: CASSPRGLGDTEAFF
V gene: TRBV13

CDR3 protein: CASSSRTSGGPTDTQYF
V gene: TRBV9

CDR3 protein: CSAPHSGGPEEQYF
V gene: TRBV20-1

CDR3 protein: CASSQDWGDEQFF
V gene: TRBV14

CDR3 protein: CSSLRTSGTDTQYF
V gene: TRBV29-1

CDR3 protein: CASRGTAHLGSGANVLTF
V gene: TRBV6-1

CDR3 protein: CSAQTVRTGANVLTF
V gene: TRBV29-1

CDR3 protein: CASSAGAGGFSYNEQFF
V gene: TRBV7-9

CDR3 protein: CASSFRLEQYF
V gene: TRBV28

CDR3 protein: CASSVVGAYTEAFF
V gene: TRBV27

CDR3 protein: CASSLLQGEDTQYF
V gene: TRBV28

CDR3 protein: CASSPLPASGENTGELFF
V gene: TRBV7-6

CDR3 protein: CASSFNPQETQYF
V gene: TRBV5-1

CDR3 protein: CASILRRGSRTEAFF
V gene: TRBV19

CDR3 protein: CASRLTTSTDTQYF
V gene: TRBV3-1

CDR3 protein: CASSHAERQETQYF
V gene: TRBV14

CDR3 protein: CASSAPADNGNGYTF
V gene: TRBV28

CDR3 protein: CSVEATRRGTSVMDTQYF
V gene: TRBV29-1

CDR3 protein: CASRTRQGMNTEAFF
V gene: TRBV7-9

CDR3 protein: CASSPRDRGTEETQYF
V gene: TRBV12-3/TRBV12-4

CDR3 protein: CASSFALAGGDEQYF
V gene: TRBV6-5

CDR3 protein: CATSRELGGEATEAFF
V gene: TRBV15

CDR3 protein: CSARGGGPYGYTF
V gene: TRBV20-1

CDR3 protein: CAWSAGQNYGYTF
V gene: TRBV30

CDR3 protein: CASNSRLGYNEQFF
V gene: TRBV12-3/TRBV12-4

CDR3 protein: CASSLGTSGGARNEQFF
V gene: TRBV7-8

CDR3 protein: CSVGGQGVTFF
V gene: TRBV29-1

CDR3 protein: CASSSTAGTVYNEQFF
V gene: TRBV5-5

CDR3 protein: CASSDRGRALGDEQFF
V gene: TRBV6-4

CDR3 protein: CASSLKGSEFPPEGYTF
V gene: TRBV7-8

CDR3 protein: CASTDLTGDYGYTF
V gene: TRBV3-1

CDR3 protein: CAWKLAGSYNEQFF
V gene: TRBV30

CDR3 protein: CASSLTASNYGYTF
V gene: TRBV5-1

CDR3 protein: CATSKDGSGNTIYF
V gene: TRBV15

CDR3 protein: CASSSGTLEQYF
V gene: TRBV10-1

CDR3 protein: CASSKRLTRNIQYF
V gene: TRBV2

CDR3 protein: CASSRVGLALNQPQHF
V gene: TRBV7-2

CDR3 protein: CASRPWDRGYSNQPQHF
V gene: TRBV28

CDR3 protein: CASSSDRRGYGYTF
V gene: TRBV6-2/TRBV6-3

CDR3 protein: CVSSLDRGYEQYF
V gene: TRBV12-3/TRBV12-4

CDR3 protein: CAWGEGNYEQYF
V gene: TRBV30

CDR3 protein: CASSPLGVRNQPQHF
V gene: TRBV11-3

CDR3 protein: CASSLSFRTRAHEQFF
V gene: TRBV12-3/TRBV12-4